Sequencing of this T cell receptor (beta chain) was carried out in a study of CXCR3-negative and CXCR3-positive naive CD8 T cells. Study results and caveats: For CXCR3-positive naive cells, TRB CDR3s were more hydrophobic than those of CXCR3-negative naive cells. Memory, not naive, CXCR3-negative and CXCR3-positive cells differed in TRBV-TRBJ usage.

Libraries of TRB cDNA were made by 5' RACE and carried UMIs. After re-calling the 5' RACE reads, TCRdb lists one entry per CDR3 protein, DNA absent. This table holds some 130,000 distinct CDR3 sequences. About this clonotype: Antigen: not known.

Germline V gene lookup returns CDR1 SQVTM and CDR2 ANQGSEA. This CDR3 has 14 residues. The sample comprised naive CXCR3+ CD8+ T cells from blood. Subset defined: CD45RO-CCR7+CD27+CD95- naive CD8+ T cells expressing CXCR3 (TNR3+). The rearrangement joins TRBV29-1 to TRBJ2-5; TCRdb returns TRBD2, unconfirmable since there is no DNA. The receptor was isolated from a human donor in good health. Some clones in this sample may be carry-over from other donors' samples. CDR3 amino acids: CSVELAGKQETQYF.